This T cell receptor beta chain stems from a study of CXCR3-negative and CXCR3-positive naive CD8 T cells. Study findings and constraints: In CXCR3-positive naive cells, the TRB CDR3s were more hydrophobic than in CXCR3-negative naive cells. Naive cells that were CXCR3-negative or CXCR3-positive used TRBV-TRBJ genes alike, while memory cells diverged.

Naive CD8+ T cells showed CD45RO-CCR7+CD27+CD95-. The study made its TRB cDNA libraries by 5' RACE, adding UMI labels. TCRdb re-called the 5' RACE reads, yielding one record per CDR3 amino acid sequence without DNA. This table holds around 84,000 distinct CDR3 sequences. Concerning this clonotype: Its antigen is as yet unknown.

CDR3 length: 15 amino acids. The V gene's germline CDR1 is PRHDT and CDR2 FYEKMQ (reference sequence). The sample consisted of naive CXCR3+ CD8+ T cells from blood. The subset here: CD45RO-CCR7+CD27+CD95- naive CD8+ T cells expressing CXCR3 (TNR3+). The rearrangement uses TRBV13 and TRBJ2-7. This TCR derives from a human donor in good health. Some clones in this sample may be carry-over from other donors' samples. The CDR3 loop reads CASSFGTSSSYEQYF.